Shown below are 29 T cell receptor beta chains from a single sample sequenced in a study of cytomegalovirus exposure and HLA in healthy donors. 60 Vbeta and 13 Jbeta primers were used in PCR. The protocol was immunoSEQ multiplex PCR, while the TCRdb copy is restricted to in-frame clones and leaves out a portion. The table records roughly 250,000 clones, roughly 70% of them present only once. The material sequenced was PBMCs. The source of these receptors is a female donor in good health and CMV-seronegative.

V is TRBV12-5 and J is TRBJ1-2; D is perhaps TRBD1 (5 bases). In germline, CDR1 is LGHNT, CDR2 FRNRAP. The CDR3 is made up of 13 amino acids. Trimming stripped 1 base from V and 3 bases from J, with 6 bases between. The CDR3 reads CASGLAGYYGYTF. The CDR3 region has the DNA TGTGCTAGTGGTTTGGCAGGGTACTATGGCTACACCTTC.

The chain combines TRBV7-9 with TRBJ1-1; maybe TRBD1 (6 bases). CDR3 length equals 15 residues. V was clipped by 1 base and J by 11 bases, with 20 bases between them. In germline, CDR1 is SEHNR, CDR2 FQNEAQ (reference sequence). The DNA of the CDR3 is TGTGCCAGCAGCTTAGATCCAGGGGCGGCTCGTTCGGCTTTCTTT. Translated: CASSLDPGAARSAFF.

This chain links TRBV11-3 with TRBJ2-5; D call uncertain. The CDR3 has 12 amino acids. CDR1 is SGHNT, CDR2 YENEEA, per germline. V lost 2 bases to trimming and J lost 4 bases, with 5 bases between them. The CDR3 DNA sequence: TGTGCCAGCAGCTTATCTCGAGAGACCCAGTACTTC. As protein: CASSLSRETQYF. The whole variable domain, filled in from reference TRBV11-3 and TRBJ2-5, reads EAGVVQSPRYKIIEKKQPVAFWCNPISGHNTLYWYLQNLGQGPELLIRYENEEAVDDSQLPKDRFSAERLKGVDSTLKIQPAELGDSAVYLCASSLSRETQYFGPGTRLLVL.

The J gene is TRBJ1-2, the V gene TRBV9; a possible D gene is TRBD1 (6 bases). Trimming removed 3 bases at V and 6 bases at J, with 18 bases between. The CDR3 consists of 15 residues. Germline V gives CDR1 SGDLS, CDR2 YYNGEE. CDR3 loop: CASSGLTGPRDGYTF. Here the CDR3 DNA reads TGTGCCAGCAGCGGCCTGACAGGCCCCCGCGATGGCTACACCTTC.

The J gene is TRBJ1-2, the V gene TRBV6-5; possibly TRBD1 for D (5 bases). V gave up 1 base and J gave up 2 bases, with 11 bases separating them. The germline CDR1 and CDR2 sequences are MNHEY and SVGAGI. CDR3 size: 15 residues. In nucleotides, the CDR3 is TGTGCCAGCAGTTACTTCAGGGAACGCAACTATGGCTACACCTTC. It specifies CASSYFRERNYGYTF.

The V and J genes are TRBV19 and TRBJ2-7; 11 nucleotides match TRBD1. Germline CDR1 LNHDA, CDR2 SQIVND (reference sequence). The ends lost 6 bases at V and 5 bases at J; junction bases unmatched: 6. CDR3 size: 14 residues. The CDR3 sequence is CASSPDRGRHEQYF. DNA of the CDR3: TGTGCCAGTAGCCCGGACAGGGGGCGGCACGAGCAGTACTTC.

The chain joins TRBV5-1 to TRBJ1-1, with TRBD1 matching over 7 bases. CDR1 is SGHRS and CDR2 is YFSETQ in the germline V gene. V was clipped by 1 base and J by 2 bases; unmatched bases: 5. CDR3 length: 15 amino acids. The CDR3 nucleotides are TGCGCCAGCAGCTTGCAGGGGGGATCCAACACTGAAGCTTTCTTT. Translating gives CASSLQGGSNTEAFF. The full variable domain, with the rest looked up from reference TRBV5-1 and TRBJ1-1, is KAGVTQTPRYLIKTRGQQVTLSCSPISGHRSVSWYQQTPGQGLQFLFEYFSETQRNKGNFPGRFSGRQFSNSRSEMNVSTLELGDSALYLCASSLQGGSNTEAFFGQGTRLTVV.

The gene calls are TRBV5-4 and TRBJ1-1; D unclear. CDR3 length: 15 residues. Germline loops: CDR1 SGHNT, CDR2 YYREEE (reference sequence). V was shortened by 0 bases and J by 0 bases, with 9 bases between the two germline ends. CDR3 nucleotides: TGTGCCAGCAGCTTGGAAGTCGGGTTGAACACTGAAGCTTTCTTT. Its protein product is CASSLEVGLNTEAFF. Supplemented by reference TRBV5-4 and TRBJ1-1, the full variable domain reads ETGVTQSPTHLIKTRGQQVTLRCSSQSGHNTVSWYQQALGQGPQFIFQYYREEENGRGNFPPRFSGLQFPNYSSELNVNALELDDSALYLCASSLEVGLNTEAFFGQGTRLTVV.

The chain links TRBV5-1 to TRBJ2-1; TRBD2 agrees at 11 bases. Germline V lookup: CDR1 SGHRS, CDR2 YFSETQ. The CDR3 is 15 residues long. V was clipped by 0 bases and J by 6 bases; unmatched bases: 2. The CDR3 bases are TGCGCCAGCAGCTTGGGACTAGCGGGAACCAATGAGCAGTTCTTC. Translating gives CASSLGLAGTNEQFF.

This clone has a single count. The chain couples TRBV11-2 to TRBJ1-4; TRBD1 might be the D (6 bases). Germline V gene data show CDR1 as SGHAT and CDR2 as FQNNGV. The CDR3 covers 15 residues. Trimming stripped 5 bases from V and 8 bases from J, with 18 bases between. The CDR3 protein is CASSRADRHGEKLFF. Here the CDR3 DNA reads TGTGCCAGCAGCCGAGCCGACAGGCATGGGGAAAAACTGTTTTTT.

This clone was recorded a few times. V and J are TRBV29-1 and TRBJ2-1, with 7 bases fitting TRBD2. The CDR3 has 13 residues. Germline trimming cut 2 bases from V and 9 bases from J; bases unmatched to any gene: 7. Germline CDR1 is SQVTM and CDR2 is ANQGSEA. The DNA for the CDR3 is TGCAGCGTTGAAAGGACTAGTTTTCTTGAGCAGTTCTTC. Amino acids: CSVERTSFLEQFF.

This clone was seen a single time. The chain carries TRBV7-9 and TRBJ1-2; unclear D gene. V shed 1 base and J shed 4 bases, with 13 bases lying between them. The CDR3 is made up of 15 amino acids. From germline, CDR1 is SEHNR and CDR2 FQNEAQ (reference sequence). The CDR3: CASSLERGNSYGYTF. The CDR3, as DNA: TGTGCCAGCAGCTTAGAACGGGGAAACTCCTATGGCTACACCTTC.

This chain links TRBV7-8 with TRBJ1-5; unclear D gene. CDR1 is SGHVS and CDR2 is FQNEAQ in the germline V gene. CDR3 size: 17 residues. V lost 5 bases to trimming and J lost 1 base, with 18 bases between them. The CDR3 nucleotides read TGTGCCAGCAGCCCTAGCCCGGCGGCAGAAAGCAATCAGCCCCAGCATTTT. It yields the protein CASSPSPAAESNQPQHF.

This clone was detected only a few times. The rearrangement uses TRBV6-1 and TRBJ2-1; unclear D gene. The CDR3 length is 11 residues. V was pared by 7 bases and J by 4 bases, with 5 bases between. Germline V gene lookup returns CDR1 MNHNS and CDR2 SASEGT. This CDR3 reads CASIEYNEQFF. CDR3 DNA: TGTGCCAGCATAGAGTACAATGAGCAGTTCTTC.

The CDR3 DNA reads as TGTGCCAGCTATACAGGGTACTATGGCTACACCTTC. Residues: CASYTGYYGYTF. The V and J genes are TRBV28 and TRBJ1-2, with D maybe TRBD1 (6 bases). Between the trimmed V and J ends, which lost 8 bases and 3 bases, there was a span of 10 bases. The CDR3 is 12 residues long. Germline loops: CDR1 MDHEN, CDR2 SYDVKM.

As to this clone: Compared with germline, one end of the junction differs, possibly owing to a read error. The DNA for the CDR3 is TGCGCCAGCAGTGAGTCTGGGACAAGGGGCAACTCGTGGTTT. Translated, it gives CASSESGTRGNSWF. The V and J genes are TRBV10-2 and TRBJ1-1, with a possible D match to TRBD1 (6 bases). Per germline, CDR1 WSHSY and CDR2 SAAADI. This CDR3 spans 14 amino acids.

CDR3 bases: TGTGCCAGCAGTTACTCCCCGACAGGGGTGAGCACTGAAGCTTTCTTT. Protein sequence: CASSYSPTGVSTEAFF. This chain uses TRBV6-5 with TRBJ1-1, with 8 bases identical to TRBD1. The germline CDR1 and CDR2 sequences are MNHEY and SVGAGI. The CDR3 consists of 16 residues. With V trimmed by 0 bases and J by 4 bases, 7 bases remained unmatched.

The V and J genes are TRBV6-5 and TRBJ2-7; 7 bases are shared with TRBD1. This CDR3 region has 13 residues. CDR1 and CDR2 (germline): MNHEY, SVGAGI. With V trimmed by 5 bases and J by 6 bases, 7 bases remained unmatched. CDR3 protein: CASSPSGGFEQYF. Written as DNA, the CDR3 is TGTGCCAGCAGTCCTTCAGGGGGATTCGAGCAGTACTTC.

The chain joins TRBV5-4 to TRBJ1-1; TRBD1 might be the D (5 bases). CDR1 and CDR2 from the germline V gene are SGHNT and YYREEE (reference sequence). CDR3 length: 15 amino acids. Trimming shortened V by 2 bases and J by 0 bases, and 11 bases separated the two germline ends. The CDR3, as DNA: TGTGCCAGCAGCTTAGCGGGGCCCATGAACACTGAAGCTTTCTTT. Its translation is CASSLAGPMNTEAFF.

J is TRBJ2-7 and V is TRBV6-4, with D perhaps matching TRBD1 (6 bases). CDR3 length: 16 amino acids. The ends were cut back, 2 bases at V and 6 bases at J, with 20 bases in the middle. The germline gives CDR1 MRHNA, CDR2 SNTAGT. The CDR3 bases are TGTGCCAGCAGTGACCCTACTACTCAGGGGTTTTTCGAGCAGTACTTC. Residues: CASSDPTTQGFFEQYF.

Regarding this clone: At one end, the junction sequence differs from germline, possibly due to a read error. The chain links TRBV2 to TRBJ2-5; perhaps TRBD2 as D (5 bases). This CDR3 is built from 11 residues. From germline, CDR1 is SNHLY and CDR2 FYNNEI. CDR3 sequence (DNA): TGTGCCAGCAGTGAAGCGGTGGAGGAGCACTTC. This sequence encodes CASSEAVEEHF.

The CDR3 here is CASSDTGLTYEQYF. The CDR3 coding sequence is TGTGCCAGCAGTGACACGGGACTAACCTACGAGCAGTACTTC. The chain is built from TRBV28 and TRBJ2-7; TRBD2 matches 7 bases. Germline V gene sequence: CDR1 MDHEN, CDR2 SYDVKM. The CDR3 is 14 amino acids. J lost 2 bases, V lost 5 bases, and 6 bases had no gene match.

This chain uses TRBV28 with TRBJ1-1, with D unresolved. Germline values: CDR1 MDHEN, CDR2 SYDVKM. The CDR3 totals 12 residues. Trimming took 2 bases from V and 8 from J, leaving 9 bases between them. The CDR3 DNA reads TGTGCCAGCAGTTTAATGGGCAGGGAAGCTTTCTTT. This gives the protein CASSLMGREAFF. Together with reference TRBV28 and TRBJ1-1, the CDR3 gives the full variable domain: DVKVTQSSRYLVKRTGEKVFLECVQDMDHENMFWYRQDPGLGLRLIYFSYDVKMKEKGDIPEGYSVSREKKERFSLILESASTNQTSMYLCASSLMGREAFFGQGTRLTVV.

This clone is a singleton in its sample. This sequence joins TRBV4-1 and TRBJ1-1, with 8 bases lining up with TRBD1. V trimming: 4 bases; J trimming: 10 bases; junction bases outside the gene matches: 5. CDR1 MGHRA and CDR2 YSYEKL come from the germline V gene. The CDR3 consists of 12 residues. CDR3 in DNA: TGCGCCAGCAGCCCCGGACAGGGACGAGCTTTCTTT. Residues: CASSPGQGRAFF.

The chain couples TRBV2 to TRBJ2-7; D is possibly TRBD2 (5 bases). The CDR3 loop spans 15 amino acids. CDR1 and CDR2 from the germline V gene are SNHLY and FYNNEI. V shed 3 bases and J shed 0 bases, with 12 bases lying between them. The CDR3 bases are TGTGCCAGCAGTGAGCGCGGGCTGAGCTCCTACGAGCAGTACTTC. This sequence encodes CASSERGLSSYEQYF. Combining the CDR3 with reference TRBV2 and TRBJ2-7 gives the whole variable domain EPEVTQTPSHQVTQMGQEVILRCVPISNHLYFYWYRQILGQKVEFLVSFYNNEISEKSEIFDDQFSVERPDGSNFTLKIRSTKLEDSAMYFCASSERGLSSYEQYFGPGTRLTVT.

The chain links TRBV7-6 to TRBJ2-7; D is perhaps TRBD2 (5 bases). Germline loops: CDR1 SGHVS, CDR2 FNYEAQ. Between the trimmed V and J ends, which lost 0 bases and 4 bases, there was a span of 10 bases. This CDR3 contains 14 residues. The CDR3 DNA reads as TGTGCCAGCAGCTTAGCAGCGGATACTTACGAGCAGTACTTC. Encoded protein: CASSLAADTYEQYF.

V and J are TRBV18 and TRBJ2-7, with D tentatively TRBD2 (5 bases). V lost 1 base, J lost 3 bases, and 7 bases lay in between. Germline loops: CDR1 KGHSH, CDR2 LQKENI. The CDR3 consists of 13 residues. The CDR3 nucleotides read TGTGCCAGCTCACCACAAGGACTCTACGAGCAGTACTTC. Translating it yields CASSPQGLYEQYF.

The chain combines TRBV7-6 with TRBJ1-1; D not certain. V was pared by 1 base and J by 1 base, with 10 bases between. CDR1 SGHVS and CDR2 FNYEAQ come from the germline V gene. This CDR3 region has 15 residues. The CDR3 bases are TGTGCCAGCAGCTTAGACACGGGAAGGAACACTGAAGCTTTCTTT. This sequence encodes CASSLDTGRNTEAFF.

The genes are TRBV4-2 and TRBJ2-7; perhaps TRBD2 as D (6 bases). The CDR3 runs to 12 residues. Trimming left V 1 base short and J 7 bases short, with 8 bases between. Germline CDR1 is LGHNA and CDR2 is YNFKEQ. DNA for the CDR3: TGTGCCAGCAGCCAAGGGGCGGGAGAGCAGTACTTC. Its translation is CASSQGAGEQYF.